The 19 T cell receptor beta chains below were found in one sample sequenced in a study of blood T cell repertoires in COVID-19. Produced via immunoSEQ multiplex PCR; TCRdb's table is partial and in-frame only. The data show roughly 300,000 clones, more than 75% seen once. Sequenced sample: peripheral blood. These receptor sequences come from a woman aged 40 to 50 who had recovered from COVID-19.

This clone has just one count. The chain employs TRBV27 and TRBJ2-2, with 11 bases that match TRBD2. J was trimmed by 6 bases and V by 6 bases; bases with no gene match: 6. This CDR3 is built from 15 residues. The germline V gene encodes CDR1 MNHEY and CDR2 SMNVEV (reference sequence). The CDR3 spells CASSRSGGAPGELFF. The CDR3 region has the DNA TGTGCCAGCAGCCGTAGCGGGGGGGCTCCCGGGGAGCTGTTTTTT.

The chain has TRBV5-6 and TRBJ2-3; D is perhaps TRBD2 (5 bases). V gave up 0 bases and J gave up 0 bases, with 11 bases separating them. Germline CDR1 and CDR2: SGHDT and YYEEEE. The CDR3 contains 16 residues. The CDR3 DNA is TGTGCCAGCAGCTTGGGGGCGGGTTATAGCACAGATACGCAGTATTTT. Translated: CASSLGAGYSTDTQYF. The variable domain in full, with the rest retrieved from reference TRBV5-6 and TRBJ2-3, is DAGVTQSPTHLIKTRGQQVTLRCSPKSGHDTVSWYQQALGQGPQFIFQYYEEEERQRGNFPDRFSGHQFPNYSSELNVNALLLGDSALYLCASSLGAGYSTDTQYFGPGTRLTVL.

This chain joins TRBV14 and TRBJ2-1; D is possibly TRBD1 (5 bases). V was trimmed by 4 bases and J by 15 bases, leaving 22 bases between them. Germline V gene lookup returns CDR1 SGHDN and CDR2 FVKESK. The CDR3 has 14 residues. The CDR3 here is CASSRGPDVHLPFF. The DNA for the CDR3 is TGTGCCAGCAGCCGGGGCCCGGACGTTCACCTCCCGTTCTTC.

This clone was recorded only once. The chain employs TRBV28 and TRBJ1-1; D might be TRBD1 (6 bases). The V gene lost 6 bases and the J gene lost 2 bases, with 13 bases spanning the gap. The length of the CDR3 is 14 residues. Germline-derived CDR1 and CDR2 are MDHEN and SYDVKM. In DNA form, the CDR3 reads TGTGCCAGCAGACACAGGGTCGGTAACACTGAAGCTTTCTTT. This sequence encodes CASRHRVGNTEAFF.

The rearrangement uses TRBV24-1 and TRBJ2-3, with 11 bases matching TRBD2. V lost 4 bases to trimming and J lost 7 bases; unmatched junction nucleotides: 6. From germline, CDR1 is KGHDR and CDR2 SFDVKD. CDR3 size: 15 residues. The CDR3 bases are TGTGCCACCAGTGAAGGTAGCGGGGGGGCAAATACGCAGTATTTT. Its protein is CATSEGSGGANTQYF.

This clone was detected once. The chain carries TRBV4-2 and TRBJ1-2, with D uncertain. Germline assignment: CDR1 LGHNA and CDR2 YNFKEQ. The length of the CDR3 is 14 residues. The V gene lost 1 base and the J gene lost 2 bases, with 8 bases spanning the gap. The CDR3 bases are TGTGCCAGCAGCCAAGTGTCGGGGAACTATGGCTACACCTTC. The encoded protein is CASSQVSGNYGYTF.

This clone has a handful of counts. The rearrangement uses TRBV2 and TRBJ1-2; TRBD1 is a possible D gene (5 bases). V was clipped by 8 bases and J by 4 bases, with 17 bases between them. Germline loops: CDR1 SNHLY, CDR2 FYNNEI. The CDR3 is 14 amino acids. Here the CDR3 reads CASGGRGYGYGYTF. The CDR3 nucleotides are TGTGCCAGCGGGGGGAGGGGTTACGGCTATGGCTACACCTTC.

The chain links TRBV5-1 to TRBJ2-3; no clear D gene. Germline values: CDR1 SGHRS, CDR2 YFSETQ. The CDR3 length is 16 residues. The germline V and J ends were trimmed by 0 bases and 3 bases, with 14 bases remaining between them. CDR3 protein: CASSLVVSSKTDTQYF. The CDR3 nucleotides are TGCGCCAGCAGCTTGGTCGTGTCTAGTAAGACAGATACGCAGTATTTT.

The table lists this clone with a count of one. The rearrangement uses TRBV10-3 and TRBJ1-3, with 8 bases matching TRBD1. Germline CDR1 reads ENHRY; CDR2 reads SYGVKD. The trim removed 4 bases at V and 4 bases at J, leaving 0 bases unmatched. This CDR3 is built from 13 residues. Here the CDR3 reads CAISAGGGNTIYF. For the CDR3, the DNA is TGTGCCATCAGTGCAGGGGGCGGAAACACCATATATTTT.

The V call is TRBV7-8, the J call TRBJ2-5; 8 bases line up with TRBD1. The CDR3 contains 15 residues. The germline V gene has CDR1 SGHVS and CDR2 FQNEAQ. Trimming cost V 3 bases and J 2 bases; bases outside gene matches: 5. The chain's CDR3 is CASSLSHRGQETQYF. CDR3 nucleotide sequence: TGTGCCAGCAGCTTGTCCCACAGGGGGCAAGAGACCCAGTACTTC.

As for this clone: The identical CDR3 is also encoded by other nucleotide sequences in the sample. The CDR3 spells CASSLRLAADTQYF. As DNA, the CDR3 is TGTGCCAGCAGCCTTCGACTAGCGGCCGATACGCAGTATTTT. The chain combines TRBV3-1 (or the pseudogene TRBV3-2) with TRBJ2-3; TRBD2 agrees at 9 bases. Germline lookup yields CDR1 LGHDT and CDR2 YNNKEL (reference sequence). The V segment lost 4 bases and the J segment 6 bases; nucleotides outside the gene matches: 5. The CDR3 has 14 residues.

CDR3 bases: TGTGCCAGCAGTTTAAGCTTTAATGAAAAACTGTTTTTT. Translating gives CASSLSFNEKLFF. The V and J genes are TRBV12-3 or TRBV12-4 and TRBJ1-4; D remains unclear. The germline V and J ends were trimmed by 2 bases and 4 bases, with 5 bases remaining between them. The length of the CDR3 is 13 residues.

This rearrangement joins TRBV4-1 to TRBJ1-5; the match to TRBD1 covers 7 bases. The CDR3 extends over 15 amino acids. Germline V gene data show CDR1 as MGHRA and CDR2 as YSYEKL. V dropped 1 base and J dropped 6; count of bases not matched to a gene: 6. CDR3 loop: CASSQGQGGLQPQHF. CDR3 coding DNA: TGCGCCAGCAGCCAAGGGCAGGGGGGCCTTCAGCCCCAGCATTTT.

The chain carries TRBV27 and TRBJ1-2, with D possibly TRBD1 on 6 matching bases. Germline CDR1 is MNHEY and CDR2 is SMNVEV (reference sequence). The V and J ends lost 0 bases and 0 bases respectively, with 20 bases between them. CDR3 size: 19 residues. The DNA for the CDR3 is TGTGCCAGCAGTTTATCGTCTTCAGCAGGGGTCTGGCCTAACTATGGCTACACCTTC. Amino acid sequence: CASSLSSSAGVWPNYGYTF.

This clone was seen only once. The rearrangement uses TRBV2 and TRBJ2-2; TRBD1 might be the D (5 bases). This CDR3 has 14 amino acids. The V gene lost 7 bases and the J gene lost 4 bases, with 13 bases spanning the gap. Germline CDR1 SNHLY, CDR2 FYNNEI. Here the CDR3 reads CASTGHKGTGELFF. CDR3 coding DNA: TGTGCCAGCACCGGACATAAGGGCACCGGGGAGCTGTTTTTT.

The V call is TRBV6-5, the J call TRBJ2-7; no clear D. Per the germline V gene, CDR1 is MNHEY and CDR2 is SVGAGI. This CDR3 has 12 residues. V was trimmed by 2 bases and J by 6 bases, leaving 8 bases between them. CDR3 loop: CASSYGYSEQYF. The CDR3, as DNA: TGTGCCAGCAGTTACGGGTACAGCGAGCAGTACTTC.

The V call is TRBV7-9, the J call TRBJ2-5; 15 nucleotides agree with TRBD2. V dropped 5 bases and J dropped 0; count of bases not matched to a gene: 10. Per the germline V gene, CDR1 is SEHNR and CDR2 is FQNEAQ (reference sequence). CDR3 length: 19 amino acids. For the CDR3, the DNA is TGTGCCAGCAGCCACGGACTAGCGGGGGGGAATCCGTACCAAGAGACCCAGTACTTC. It is translated as CASSHGLAGGNPYQETQYF.

The chain uses TRBV9 and TRBJ2-2; 9 bases line up with TRBD2. This CDR3 has 16 residues. The V gene end was trimmed by 2 bases and the J gene end by 4 bases; junction bases not matched to a gene: 6. From germline, CDR1 is SGDLS and CDR2 YYNGEE. CDR3 sequence reads: CASSVGELAGTGELFF. CDR3 nucleotide sequence: TGTGCCAGCAGCGTCGGTGAACTAGCGGGCACCGGGGAGCTGTTTTTT.

This chain joins TRBV6-5 and TRBJ1-1, with 7 bases identical to TRBD1. J lost 3 bases, V lost 0 bases, and 1 base had no gene match. Germline CDR1 is MNHEY and CDR2 is SVGAGI. The length of the CDR3 is 14 residues. This CDR3 reads CASSYSGTDTEAFF. CDR3 coding DNA: TGTGCCAGCAGTTACTCGGGGACAGACACTGAAGCTTTCTTT.